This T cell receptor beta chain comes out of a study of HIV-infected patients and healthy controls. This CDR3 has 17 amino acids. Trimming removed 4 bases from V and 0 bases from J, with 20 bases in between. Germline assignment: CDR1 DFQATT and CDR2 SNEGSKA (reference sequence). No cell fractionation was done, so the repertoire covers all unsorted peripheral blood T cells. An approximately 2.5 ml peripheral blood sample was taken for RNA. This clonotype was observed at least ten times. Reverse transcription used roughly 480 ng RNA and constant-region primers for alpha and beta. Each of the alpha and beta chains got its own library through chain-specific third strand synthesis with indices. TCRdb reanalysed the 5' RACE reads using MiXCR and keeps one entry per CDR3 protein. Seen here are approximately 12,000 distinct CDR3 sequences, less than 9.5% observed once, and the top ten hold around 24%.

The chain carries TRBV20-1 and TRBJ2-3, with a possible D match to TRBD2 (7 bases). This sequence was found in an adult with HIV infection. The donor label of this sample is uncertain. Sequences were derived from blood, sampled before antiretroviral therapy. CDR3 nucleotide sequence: TGCAGTGCTATGGTCGCGGGGGCCGTAGAGAGCACAGATACGCAGTATTTT. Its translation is CSAMVAGAVESTDTQYF.